These T cell receptor beta chains were read from a single sample in a study of shared clonotypes between healthy human individuals. The repertoire was sequenced with immunoSEQ multiplex PCR; TCRdb's copy has only in-frame clones and lacks some. The sample has around 700,000 clones, approximately 74% seen once. The specimen sequenced was memory CD4+ T cells sorted from blood. All receptors come from a woman in her 30s in good health. CDR3s include the opening cysteine and the closing phenylalanine or tryptophan. D genes are given only for firm matches. Clone size appears in some rows only: once, few, many, or a class for an expanded clone.

D	V	size	J	DNA	CDR3
TRBD1	TRBV5-6	.	TRBJ2-1	TGTGCCAGCAGCCGCCGAGGTAGGCAGGGGGATGAGCAGTTCTTC	CASSRRGRQGDEQFF
.	TRBV4-1	.	TRBJ1-3	TGCGCCAGCAGCCCTACGATTTCTCAGGGTAGGCTGAACACCATATATTTT	CASSPTISQGRLNTIYF
TRBD1	TRBV7-8	once	TRBJ1-5	TGTGCCAGCAGCTTAGCACAGGGGGTGGATCAGCCCCAGCATTTT	CASSLAQGVDQPQHF
TRBD1	TRBV5-1	few	TRBJ1-4	TGCGCCAGCAGCCCGGGACAGGGTCCAGAAAAACTGTTTTTT	CASSPGQGPEKLFF
TRBD1	TRBV4-1	.	TRBJ2-7	TGCGCCAGCAGCCAAGGGACAGGGACGTGGGAGCAGTACTTC	CASSQGTGTWEQYF
TRBD2	TRBV2	.	TRBJ2-2	TGTGCCAGCAGGGAAGGACTAGCGGGAATCACCGGGGAGCTGTTTTTT	CASREGLAGITGELFF
.	TRBV19	.	TRBJ2-7	TGTGCCAGTAGCATAAACTACGAGCAGTACTTC	CASSINYEQYF
TRBD1	TRBV28	few	TRBJ2-5	TGTGCCAGCAGTCCCAGGACAGGGTTGCAAGAGACCCAGTACTTC	CASSPRTGLQETQYF
.	TRBV6-6	.	TRBJ2-7	TGTGCCAGCAGTAGCCCCGGGACATCGAACTACGAGCAGTACTTC	CASSSPGTSNYEQYF
.	TRBV18	.	TRBJ1-5	TGTGCCAGCTCACCACCGAGTTCGGGCCACATGCAGCCCCAGCATTTT	CASSPPSSGHMQPQHF
.	TRBV28	few	TRBJ1-5	TGTGCCAGCAGCTCCTCAGGGGTCTCCAATCAGCCCCAGCATTTT	CASSSSGVSNQPQHF
.	TRBV10-2	.	TRBJ2-7	TGCGCCAGCAGCCGGGACACCGAGCAGTACTTC	CASSRDTEQYF
.	TRBV28	.	TRBJ2-7	TGTGCCAGCAGTTTTGTACAGGATAGCTACGAGCAGTACTTC	CASSFVQDSYEQYF
.	TRBV25-1	.	TRBJ2-1	TGTGCCAGCAGTACCTCAGGGGAAGGGGTGAATGAGCAGTTCTTC	CASSTSGEGVNEQFF
TRBD2	TRBV12-5	.	TRBJ2-5	TGTGCTAGTGGTTTGGCCACCGGGACTATACAAGAGACCCAGTACTTC	CASGLATGTIQETQYF
TRBD1	TRBV18	.	TRBJ2-5	TGTGCCAGCTCCCTCGGGACAGGTAGCCAAGAGACCCAGTACTTC	CASSLGTGSQETQYF
.	TRBV27	.	TRBJ2-2	TGTGCCAGCAGTTTTTACAGGAACACCGGGGAGCTGTTTTTT	CASSFYRNTGELFF
.	TRBV6-1	few	TRBJ2-3	TGTGCCAGCAGTCCTCCGGGACCCAGCACAGATACGCAGTATTTT	CASSPPGPSTDTQYF
.	TRBV19	once	TRBJ2-5	TGTGCCAGTAGTATAGATCATGGATCGACGGAGACCCAGTACTTC	CASSIDHGSTETQYF
.	TRBV27	.	TRBJ2-2	TGTGCCAGCCGCCAGAGGAGGGCCACCGGGGAGCTGTTTTTT	CASRQRRATGELFF
.	TRBV5-1	.	TRBJ1-1	TGCGCCAGCAGCTTGTGGGGGGGCGCGACTGAAGCTTTCTTT	CASSLWGGATEAFF
TRBD2	TRBV19	.	TRBJ2-5	TGTGCCAGTAGTATCTATAGCGGGAGCAGGGAGACCCAGTACTTC	CASSIYSGSRETQYF
TRBD1	TRBV15	.	TRBJ1-2	TGTGCCACCAGCAGGAACAGGGGTGCTAACTATGGCTACACCTTC	CATSRNRGANYGYTF
TRBD2	TRBV11-3	once	TRBJ2-7	TGTGCCAGCAGCCAAGGGACTAGCGGAACCTACGAGCAGTACTTC	CASSQGTSGTYEQYF
.	TRBV19	.	TRBJ1-4	TGTGCCAGTGGTGAAATGGGCGCAGCTAATGAAAAACTGTTTTTT	CASGEMGAANEKLFF
.	TRBV19	.	TRBJ2-7	TGTGCCAGTGGAAGACAGGCGAAGGGGGGGTACGAGCAGTACTTC	CASGRQAKGGYEQYF
TRBD1	TRBV4-1	.	TRBJ1-5	TGCGCCAGCAGTTACCGGGACAGGGGGGAATTCCTAGTCCAGCATTTT	CASSYRDRGEFLVQHF
.	TRBV7-9	.	TRBJ2-5	TGTGCCAGCAGCTTAGGTGCCAGCCTGAAAGAGACCCAGTACTTC	CASSLGASLKETQYF
TRBD1	TRBV5-1	.	TRBJ1-1	TGCGCCAGCAGCGGAGGACAGGGGGCGAACACTGAAGCTTTCTTT	CASSGGQGANTEAFF
.	TRBV28	once	TRBJ1-2	TGTGCCACCGTGGCGGGGAGGAGCTATGGCTACACCTTC	CATVAGRSYGYTF
.	TRBV7-3	.	TRBJ1-1	TGTGCCAGCAGCTTAACTGGGGCCGGGACTGAAGCTTTCTTT	CASSLTGAGTEAFF
TRBD2	TRBV5-4	.	TRBJ2-1	TGTGCCAGCAGCTTGGGTAGCGGGAGCCACAATGAGCAGTTCTTC	CASSLGSGSHNEQFF
.	TRBV5-1	.	TRBJ2-5	TGCGCCAGCAGCTTGATACGTCAAGAGACCCAGTACTTC	CASSLIRQETQYF
TRBD1	TRBV7-6	.	TRBJ2-7	TGTGCCAGCAGCTTAAATACCGGGACAGGCTACAACGAGCAGTACTTC	CASSLNTGTGYNEQYF
.	TRBV28	.	TRBJ1-1	TGTGCCAGCACCGTGAACACTGAAGCTTTCTTT	CASTVNTEAFF
TRBD1	TRBV7-9	.	TRBJ2-5	TGTGCCAGCAGCTTCTCCGGGACAGGGTACCAAGAGACCCAGTACTTC	CASSFSGTGYQETQYF
.	TRBV2	.	TRBJ1-1	TGTGCCAGCAGTGACCGACTGAACACTGAAGCTTTCTTT	CASSDRLNTEAFF
.	TRBV6-1	.	TRBJ1-5	TGTGCCAGCAGTGCAAAGATTCCTACCCAGTACAATCAGCCCCAGCATTTT	CASSAKIPTQYNQPQHF
.	TRBV30	.	TRBJ1-2	TGTGCCTGGAGTGCGACAGGATCTGGGGGGGACGACACCTTC	CAWSATGSGGDDTF
.	TRBV5-1	.	TRBJ2-1	TGCGCCAGCAGCTTGACCGGGAGCTCCTACAATGAGCAGTTCTTC	CASSLTGSSYNEQFF
.	TRBV21-1	.	TRBJ2-1	TGTGCCAGCAGCAAAGTCGAGGGGACTCTCTACAATGAGCAGTTCTTC	CASSKVEGTLYNEQFF
.	TRBV19	.	TRBJ1-3	TGTGCCAGTAGTATAGAATCCTCCGGAAACACCATATATTTT	CASSIESSGNTIYF
.	TRBV2	.	TRBJ2-5	TGTGCCAGCAGTGGAGGGCCGGTGGAGACCCAGTACTTC	CASSGGPVETQYF
TRBD2	TRBV2	.	TRBJ2-7	TGTGCCAGCAGTGAGGGACTATTCTCCTACGAGCAGTACTTC	CASSEGLFSYEQYF
.	TRBV7-8	.	TRBJ1-2	TGTGCCAGCAGCCACCGGGGGGGCGGTGGCTACACCTTC	CASSHRGGGGYTF
TRBD2	TRBV11-2	.	TRBJ2-7	TGTGCCAGCAGCGCCCGAACTAGCGGGAGGGGGAACGAGCAGTACTTC	CASSARTSGRGNEQYF
TRBD1	TRBV7-9	once	TRBJ1-4	TGTGCCAGCAGCTTCGGGAAGACAGGGTCAACTAATGAAAAACTGTTTTTT	CASSFGKTGSTNEKLFF
.	TRBV19	.	TRBJ1-1	TGTGCCAGTAGTCCCACCCGGCCTTCGTGGGGCGGGAGTACTGAAGCTTTCTTT	CASSPTRPSWGGSTEAFF
TRBD1	TRBV2	.	TRBJ1-5	TGTGCCAGCCGCCCCGCCCCTAGACAGGGAAATCAGCCCCAGCATTTT	CASRPAPRQGNQPQHF